Each of the 29 T cell receptor beta chains below was sequenced from the same sample in a study of blood T cell repertoires in COVID-19. Profiling relied on immunoSEQ multiplex PCR, and the TCRdb table lists in-frame clones only, not all of them. The sample consists of under 250,000 clones, approximately 91% of them appearing once. The sequencing sample was made of peripheral blood. All receptors come from a woman aged 60 to 75 with acute or convalescent COVID-19.

The chain combines TRBV6-1 with TRBJ1-2; D gene unclear. The CDR3 sequence is 14 residues long. V gave up 0 bases and J gave up 9 bases, with 14 bases separating them. CDR1 is MNHNS, CDR2 SASEGT, per germline. CDR3 nucleotides: TGTGCCAGCAGTGAAGCAACTAATATACAACGCTACACCTTC. It is translated as CASSEATNIQRYTF.

The rearrangement joins TRBV6-2 or TRBV6-3 to TRBJ2-7; 7 bases align to TRBD2. With 6 bases clipped from V and 5 bases from J, the junction kept 16 bases outside the gene matches. Germline V CDR1 and CDR2: MNHEY, SVGEGT. The CDR3 spans 16 residues. CDR3 DNA: TGTGCCAGCAGCGGACTTCGGGGGGTTCGGCTCAACGAGCAGTACTTC. Protein sequence: CASSGLRGVRLNEQYF.

This chain links TRBV12-3 or TRBV12-4 with TRBJ1-2; D call uncertain. V was cut by 3 bases and J by 1 base, with 6 bases left in between. There are 13 residues in the CDR3. The CDR3 DNA follows: TGTGCCAGCAGTTTTCGGTTTAACTATGGCTACACCTTC. This gives the protein CASSFRFNYGYTF.

The genes are TRBV12-3 or TRBV12-4 and TRBJ1-1; 7 nucleotides agree with TRBD1. The junction had 7 bases not matched to a gene; V was cut back by 5 bases and J by 7 bases. The CDR3 runs to 13 residues. CDR3 in amino acids: CASSQIQGIEAFF. The CDR3 DNA follows: TGTGCCAGCAGTCAGATACAGGGGATTGAAGCTTTCTTT.

The chain employs TRBV18 and TRBJ1-4; 7 nucleotides match TRBD1. This CDR3 has 13 residues. V lost 3 bases to trimming and J lost 10 bases; unmatched junction nucleotides: 5. Germline lookup yields CDR1 KGHSH and CDR2 LQKENI. The CDR3 nucleotides are TGTGCCAGCTCACCGACAGGGAGAGTAAAACTGTTTTTT. Translation: CASSPTGRVKLFF. Full variable domain (missing parts from reference TRBV18 and TRBJ1-4): NAGVMQNPRHLVRRRGQEARLRCSPMKGHSHVYWYRQLPEEGLKFMVYLQKENIIDESGMPKERFSAEFPKEGPSILRIQQVVRGDSAAYFCASSPTGRVKLFFGSGTQLSVL.

V usage is TRBV5-1 and J usage is TRBJ1-2, with TRBD1 identical over 7 bases. J was trimmed by 4 bases and V by 0 bases; bases with no gene match: 9. In germline, CDR1 is SGHRS, CDR2 YFSETQ. The CDR3 has 16 amino acids. CDR3 in DNA: TGCGCCAGCAGCTTGGAGCCTAACAGGGGAGGCTATGGCTACACCTTC. Translated, it gives CASSLEPNRGGYGYTF.

The gene calls are TRBV6-1 and TRBJ1-1; D remains unclear. Between the trimmed V and J ends, which lost 2 bases and 4 bases, there was a span of 8 bases. Germline CDR1 is MNHNS and CDR2 is SASEGT. The CDR3 sequence is 13 residues long. Written as DNA, the CDR3 is TGTGCCAGCAGTGAAACGAGTGGCACTGAAGCTTTCTTT. It specifies CASSETSGTEAFF.

The chain recombines TRBV5-5 with TRBJ2-1; TRBD2 matches at 16 bases. Looked up from germline, CDR1 is SGHKS and CDR2 is YYEKEE (reference sequence). Losses at the gene ends were 5 bases for V and 1 base for J; bases not matched to a gene: 9. The CDR3 sequence is 19 residues long. For the CDR3, the DNA is TGTGCCAGCAGGCCTGGGACTAGCGGGGGGGCCGATTCCTACAATGAGCAGTTCTTC. This encodes CASRPGTSGGADSYNEQFF.

This chain uses TRBV12-3 or TRBV12-4 with TRBJ1-5; 7 bases are a match to TRBD1. J was trimmed by 7 bases and V by 6 bases; bases with no gene match: 6. This CDR3 region has 13 residues. This chain's CDR3 is CASRRDSGQPQHF. The CDR3 bases are TGTGCCAGCAGACGGGACAGCGGCCAGCCCCAGCATTTT.

This clone was observed a handful of times. The chain is built from TRBV28 and TRBJ2-5; perhaps TRBD1 as D (6 bases). The CDR3 covers 13 residues. Germline V gene data show CDR1 as MDHEN and CDR2 as SYDVKM. With 2 bases removed from V and 4 bases from J, the gap between germline ends came to 8 bases. CDR3 coding DNA: TGTGCCAGCAGTTTACAGGGGAGAGAGACCCAGTACTTC. Translated, it gives CASSLQGRETQYF. The variable domain in full, with the rest retrieved from reference TRBV28 and TRBJ2-5, is DVKVTQSSRYLVKRTGEKVFLECVQDMDHENMFWYRQDPGLGLRLIYFSYDVKMKEKGDIPEGYSVSREKKERFSLILESASTNQTSMYLCASSLQGRETQYFGPGTRLLVL.

This clone showed up just a few times. This chain links TRBV7-9 with TRBJ2-1; 8 nucleotides agree with TRBD2. The ends lost 3 bases at V and 5 bases at J; junction bases unmatched: 3. From germline, CDR1 is SEHNR and CDR2 FQNEAQ (reference sequence). The CDR3 spans 14 residues. This CDR3 reads CASSLGLVDNEQFF. CDR3 in DNA: TGTGCCAGCAGCTTGGGACTAGTTGACAATGAGCAGTTCTTC.

The chain uses TRBV19 and TRBJ1-5, with 10 bases lining up with TRBD1. J was trimmed by 6 bases and V by 3 bases; bases with no gene match: 8. The CDR3 consists of 16 residues. Germline CDR1 and CDR2: LNHDA and SQIVND (reference sequence). The DNA of the CDR3 is TGTGCCAGTAGTATCCAGTCGACAGGGGGCGTTCAGCCCCAGCATTTT. Protein: CASSIQSTGGVQPQHF.

J is TRBJ2-1 and V is TRBV27; 10 bases map to TRBD2. The CDR3 runs to 15 residues. Unmatched junction bases numbered 10, after V lost 5 bases and J lost 9 bases. The V gene's germline CDR1 is MNHEY and CDR2 SMNVEV (reference sequence). CDR3 in amino acids: CASSGAGTSEREQFF. DNA for the CDR3: TGTGCCAGCAGTGGCGCCGGGACTAGCGAGCGTGAGCAGTTCTTC.

V and J are TRBV18 and TRBJ1-3, with TRBD1 matching 9 bases. The CDR3 has 17 amino acids. V lost 0 bases, J lost 4 bases, and 7 bases stayed unmatched. Germline CDR1 and CDR2: KGHSH and LQKENI. CDR3 residues: CASSPPTGGASGNTIYF. The CDR3 DNA is TGTGCCAGCTCACCACCAACAGGGGGCGCAAGCGGAAACACCATATATTTT.

A single count supports this clone. The V gene is TRBV7-2, the J gene TRBJ2-3; 9 nucleotides match TRBD2. Per the germline V gene, CDR1 is SGHTA and CDR2 is FQGNSA. There are 16 residues in the CDR3. V shed 1 base and J 2 bases; nucleotides not matched to a gene: 4. The CDR3 reads CASSLEPSGITDTQYF. The CDR3 DNA is TGTGCCAGCAGCTTAGAACCTAGCGGGATCACAGATACGCAGTATTTT.

The V gene is TRBV19, the J gene TRBJ1-4; 8 nucleotides agree with TRBD1. V shed 4 bases and J 4 bases; nucleotides not matched to a gene: 2. The CDR3 contains 14 residues. CDR1 and CDR2 (germline): LNHDA, SQIVND (reference sequence). The DNA of the CDR3 is TGTGCCAGTAGTACGACAGGGGTTAATGAAAAACTGTTTTTT. Translating gives CASSTTGVNEKLFF.

J is TRBJ2-2 and V is TRBV29-1, with D possibly matching TRBD1 (6 bases). The germline V and J ends were trimmed by 3 bases and 1 base, with 12 bases remaining between them. CDR3 size: 15 residues. The germline gives CDR1 SQVTM, CDR2 ANQGSEA. The CDR3 reads CSVELGTQNTGELFF. For the CDR3, the DNA is TGCAGCGTTGAGTTGGGGACACAGAACACCGGGGAGCTGTTTTTT.

The V gene is TRBV7-2, the J gene TRBJ1-3; TRBD1 is a possible D gene (5 bases). CDR1 and CDR2 from the germline V gene are SGHTA and FQGNSA. The CDR3 runs 14 residues. Trimming cost V 1 base and J 4 bases, with 8 bases left between them. CDR3 loop: CASSLEQGGNTIYF. The DNA of the CDR3 is TGTGCCAGCAGCTTAGAGCAGGGAGGAAACACCATATATTTT. The whole variable domain, remainder taken from reference TRBV7-2 and TRBJ1-3, is GAGVSQSPSNKVTEKGKDVELRCDPISGHTALYWYRQSLGQGLEFLIYFQGNSAPDKSGLPSDRFSAERTGGSVSTLTIQRTQQEDSAVYLCASSLEQGGNTIYFGEGSWLTVV.

The V and J genes are TRBV4-1 and TRBJ2-7; possible D gene TRBD2, 6 bases. The CDR3 is 15 amino acids. Deletions cut 1 base from V and 0 bases from J, with 10 bases between. In germline, CDR1 is MGHRA, CDR2 YSYEKL. The CDR3 loop reads CASSQGGVGSYEQYF. Written as DNA, the CDR3 is TGCGCCAGCAGCCAAGGGGGGGTCGGCTCCTACGAGCAGTACTTC.

The gene calls are TRBV5-1 and TRBJ2-1; weak D call: TRBD2 (6 bases). Trimming shortened V by 0 bases and J by 1 base, and 14 bases separated the two germline ends. The CDR3 runs 17 residues. Germline V CDR1 and CDR2: SGHRS, YFSETQ. The CDR3 DNA follows: TGCGCCAGCAGCTTGGTCCGTGGGGGGTCGTCCTACAATGAGCAGTTCTTC. This sequence encodes CASSLVRGGSSYNEQFF.

The CDR3 nucleotides read TGCGCCAGCAGCTTCCCCGGGACTAGCGGGAGTAAGGATACGCAGTATTTT. Residues: CASSFPGTSGSKDTQYF. This chain links TRBV5-1 with TRBJ2-3; 14 nucleotides match TRBD2. Trimming at V came to 2 bases and at J to 6 bases, leaving 8 bases not matched to a gene. The germline V gene has CDR1 SGHRS and CDR2 YFSETQ. CDR3 length: 17 residues.

The gene calls are TRBV7-9 and TRBJ2-3, with TRBD2 matching 12 bases. The CDR3 spans 15 residues. CDR1 and CDR2 from the germline V gene are SEHNR and FQNEAQ (reference sequence). The trim removed 5 bases at V and 7 bases at J, leaving 7 bases unmatched. The CDR3 loop reads CASSVGTSGLNTQYF. The CDR3 DNA follows: TGTGCCAGCAGCGTTGGGACTAGCGGGTTGAATACGCAGTATTTT.

The V gene is TRBV7-8, the J gene TRBJ1-2; 12 bases are shared with TRBD1. The CDR3 is 14 residues long. V trimming: 5 bases; J trimming: 12 bases; junction bases outside the gene matches: 10. Per germline, CDR1 SGHVS and CDR2 FQNEAQ. The CDR3 sequence is CASSITGTGGANTF. In DNA, the CDR3 is TGTGCCAGCAGCATCACCGGGACAGGGGGCGCGAACACCTTC.

J is TRBJ1-2 and V is TRBV14; 9 bases map to TRBD1. J gave up 2 bases and V 4 bases, and 8 bases lay outside the gene matches. Germline lookup yields CDR1 SGHDN and CDR2 FVKESK. The CDR3 is 16 residues long. CDR3 nucleotide sequence: TGTGCCAGCAGCCGCACCACCGGGACAGGGAACTATGGCTACACCTTC. Translated, it gives CASSRTTGTGNYGYTF.

The chain joins TRBV6-1 to TRBJ1-2, with TRBD1 as a possible D gene (5 bases). Germline V gene lookup returns CDR1 MNHNS and CDR2 SASEGT. Trimming stripped 1 base from V and 4 bases from J, with 22 bases between. The CDR3 totals 18 residues. CDR3 in DNA: TGTGCCAGCAGTGAAGATTGGCCTGTCAGGGTGGTTGGCTATGGCTACACCTTC. Translation gives CASSEDWPVRVVGYGYTF.

This chain links TRBV2 with TRBJ1-5, with 8 bases identical to TRBD1. The germline gives CDR1 SNHLY, CDR2 FYNNEI. Trimming took 3 bases from V and 6 from J; bases not matched to a gene: 13. There are 17 residues in the CDR3. For the CDR3, the DNA is TGTGCCAGCAGTGATTCGGACAGGGCCCTTTTTAGTCAGCCCCAGCATTTT. It encodes CASSDSDRALFSQPQHF.

This chain links TRBV19 with TRBJ2-3; 9 nucleotides match TRBD2. Germline V gene sequence: CDR1 LNHDA, CDR2 SQIVND (reference sequence). V dropped 3 bases and J dropped 3; count of bases not matched to a gene: 10. The CDR3 runs to 17 residues. The CDR3 sequence: CASSISGAGGPTDTQYF. CDR3 DNA: TGTGCCAGTAGTATCTCTGGGGCGGGAGGGCCGACAGATACGCAGTATTTT. The full variable domain, with the rest looked up from reference TRBV19 and TRBJ2-3, is DGGITQSPKYLFRKEGQNVTLSCEQNLNHDAMYWYRQDPGQGLRLIYYSQIVNDFQKGDIAEGYSVSREKKESFPLTVTSAQKNPTAFYLCASSISGAGGPTDTQYFGPGTRLTVL.

This chain connects TRBV27 to TRBJ1-4; D not resolved. This CDR3 comprises 15 residues. In germline, CDR1 is MNHEY, CDR2 SMNVEV (reference sequence). Between the trimmed V and J ends, which lost 6 bases and 8 bases, there was a span of 19 bases. The CDR3 DNA reads as TGTGCCAGCAGGCCCTCAGGAGGGCTAGGGGAAAAACTGTTTTTT. Its translation is CASRPSGGLGEKLFF.

DNA of the CDR3: TGCGCCAGCAGCTCGTTCGGGACAGATGAAAAACTGTTTTTT. Protein sequence: CASSSFGTDEKLFF. The chain uses TRBV5-1 and TRBJ1-4; 7 nucleotides match TRBD1. The V segment lost 3 bases and the J segment 6 bases; nucleotides outside the gene matches: 5. Germline loops: CDR1 SGHRS, CDR2 YFSETQ. The CDR3 spans 14 residues.